Presented here are 21 T cell receptor beta chains from one specimen sequenced in a study of CD8+CD57+ T cells in acquired aplastic anemia. Sequencing involved patients with CD8+CD57+ cell expansion previously shown by flow cytometry. TCR beta VDJ and CDR3 profiles were obtained from a genomic DNA template. Via MiXCR, TCRdb re-called the reads, giving one row per CDR3 protein. The sample has 160,000 or so distinct CDR3 sequences, about 48% seen once. Specimen: sorted CD4+, CD8+, or CD8+CD57+ T cells (not recorded which) from PBMCs. The origin of the receptors is a human donor with aplastic anemia.

The sample holds many counts of this clonotype. The chain joins TRBV11-3 to TRBJ2-5, with TRBD2 matching 8 bases. V trimming: 0 bases; J trimming: 5 bases; junction bases outside the gene matches: 11. Germline V gene data show CDR1 as SGHNT and CDR2 as YENEEA. CDR3 length: 17 residues. The CDR3 nucleotides are TGTGCCAGCAGCTTAGATAAAACTCGGACTAGCCGGGAGACCCAGTACTTC. This translates into CASSLDKTRTSRETQYF.

The chain links TRBV29-1 to TRBJ2-5; the D is unclear. The CDR3 consists of 10 residues. Germline lookup yields CDR1 SQVTM and CDR2 ANQGSEA. The V end lost 1 base, the J end lost 5 bases, and 2 bases lay between the germline ends. CDR3 sequence reads: CSVEAETQYF. The CDR3 DNA sequence: TGCAGCGTTGAAGCGGAGACCCAGTACTTC.

This clonotype was recorded at least ten times. The rearrangement uses TRBV9 and TRBJ2-7; D perhaps matches TRBD2 (7 bases). This CDR3 has 15 amino acids. Germline-derived CDR1 and CDR2 are SGDLS and YYNGEE. V was cut by 2 bases and J by 0 bases, with 12 bases left in between. CDR3 residues: CASSVGGDTSYEQYF. The CDR3 coding sequence is TGTGCCAGCAGCGTGGGAGGGGACACCTCCTACGAGCAGTACTTC. Combining the CDR3 with reference TRBV9 and TRBJ2-7 gives the whole variable domain DSGVTQTPKHLITATGQRVTLRCSPRSGDLSVYWYQQSLDQGLQFLIQYYNGEERAKGNILERFSAQQFPDLHSELNLSSLELGDSALYFCASSVGGDTSYEQYFGPGTRLTVT.

V and J are TRBV7-9 and TRBJ2-7; tentative D call: TRBD1 (5 bases). The germline gives CDR1 SEHNR, CDR2 FQNEAQ (reference sequence). V was trimmed by 1 base and J by 2 bases, leaving 12 bases between them. The CDR3 runs to 15 residues. DNA for the CDR3: TGTGCCAGCAGCTTAGGGTCCCAGGGAACCTACGAGCAGTACTTC. It yields the protein CASSLGSQGTYEQYF.

This clonotype was counted many times. This chain connects TRBV5-4 to TRBJ2-7; TRBD1 matches 10 bases. With V trimmed by 2 bases and J by 3 bases, 5 bases remained unmatched. This CDR3 contains 15 residues. Germline V gene sequence: CDR1 SGHNT, CDR2 YYREEE (reference sequence). The CDR3 nucleotides are TGTGCCAGCAGCTTCGGGACAGGGGTCGACTACGAGCAGTACTTC. Translating it yields CASSFGTGVDYEQYF.

This clonotype showed up just a few times. V and J are TRBV19 and TRBJ1-1; D might be TRBD1 (6 bases). There are 14 residues in the CDR3. V lost 5 bases and J lost 6, with 16 bases in between. Germline-derived CDR1 and CDR2 are LNHDA and SQIVND (reference sequence). CDR3 nucleotides: TGTGCCAGTAGTCTACGGACAGAACGGCCTGAAGCTTTCTTT. It translates to CASSLRTERPEAFF.

This clonotype was seen ten or more times. This chain links TRBV2 with TRBJ1-2, with TRBD1 as a possible D gene (5 bases). The CDR3 is 19 amino acids. V lost 4 bases and J 2 bases, leaving 26 bases between the germline ends. Germline V gene lookup returns CDR1 SNHLY and CDR2 FYNNEI. CDR3 region: CASSVLFPGSSGPNYGYTF. CDR3 sequence (DNA): TGTGCCAGCAGTGTCCTCTTCCCGGGTTCCTCAGGGCCGAACTATGGCTACACCTTC.

The V gene is TRBV12-3 or TRBV12-4, the J gene TRBJ2-3, with D possibly matching TRBD2 (5 bases). Trimming removed 5 bases at V and 8 bases at J, with 11 bases between. The CDR3 is made up of 12 amino acids. As DNA, the CDR3 is TGTGCCAGCAGTCCCGGAGGTGTTACGCAGTATTTT. This gives the protein CASSPGGVTQYF.

In its sample, this clonotype was seen a few times. The chain couples TRBV11-2 to TRBJ2-2; 9 bases match TRBD2. Germline V CDR1 and CDR2: SGHAT, FQNNGV. The J segment lost 6 bases and the V segment lost 4 bases, leaving 9 bases of the junction unmatched. The CDR3 spans 16 residues. Written as DNA, the CDR3 is TGTGCCAGCAGCTCCCACGAGCTAGCGGGACCCGGGGAGCTGTTTTTT. This translates into CASSSHELAGPGELFF.

The chain couples TRBV10-2 to TRBJ2-7, with 7 bases identical to TRBD1. The CDR3 extends over 13 amino acids. Germline loops: CDR1 WSHSY, CDR2 SAAADI. Trimming at V came to 5 bases and at J to 4 bases, leaving 5 bases not matched to a gene. DNA for the CDR3: TGCGCCAGCAGTTACGGGACAGAATACGAGCAGTACTTC. Protein sequence: CASSYGTEYEQYF.

This clonotype was seen at least ten times. This chain connects TRBV7-3 to TRBJ1-2; D gene unclear. The length of the CDR3 is 18 residues. V lost 4 bases and J lost 2, with 23 bases in between. CDR1 is SGHTA and CDR2 is FQGTGA in the germline V gene. DNA of the CDR3: TGTGCCAGCAGCTCCCTGGTAGTTGTGGGCAGAGTAAACTATGGCTACACCTTC. It yields the protein CASSSLVVVGRVNYGYTF.

The genes are TRBV2 and TRBJ1-1, with 7 positions matching TRBD1. There are 15 residues in the CDR3. Germline V gives CDR1 SNHLY, CDR2 FYNNEI. V dropped 5 bases and J dropped 0; count of bases not matched to a gene: 6. The CDR3: CASSLGTVMNTEAFF. CDR3 DNA: TGTGCCAGCAGTCTGGGGACAGTCATGAACACTGAAGCTTTCTTT.

V is TRBV6-6 and J is TRBJ1-1; TRBD1 matches at 7 bases. V shed 6 bases and J 1 base; nucleotides not matched to a gene: 8. The germline V gene has CDR1 MNHNY and CDR2 SVGAGI (reference sequence). This CDR3 has 15 residues. Here the CDR3 reads CASRADRVGNTEAFF. In DNA form, the CDR3 reads TGTGCCAGCAGAGCCGACAGGGTGGGGAACACTGAAGCTTTCTTT.

A remark on this clonotype: A read error may be the cause here, since a much bigger clone is one base away. The CDR3 sequence: CASTLMSIRGNEKLFF. CDR3 DNA sequence: TGTGCCAGTACCCTAATGAGTATACGGGGAAATGAAAAACTGTTTTTT. The gene calls are TRBV19 and TRBJ1-4; D gene unclear. This CDR3 has 16 residues. V dropped 7 bases and J dropped 5 bases, with 20 bases sitting between them. Looked up from germline, CDR1 is LNHDA and CDR2 is SQIVND (reference sequence).

The rearrangement links TRBV5-1 to TRBJ2-7, with D possibly being TRBD1 or TRBD2 (5 bases each). The V and J ends lost 4 bases and 3 bases respectively, with 14 bases between them. The CDR3 is made up of 14 amino acids. Germline CDR1 reads SGHRS; CDR2 reads YFSETQ. The CDR3 reads CASSPRADNYEQYF. In nucleotides, the CDR3 is TGCGCCAGCAGCCCTCGAGCGGACAACTACGAGCAGTACTTC.

The chain employs TRBV2 and TRBJ2-5; D is unresolved. The V gene lost 6 bases and the J gene lost 2 bases, with 16 bases spanning the gap. This CDR3 comprises 15 residues. Per germline, CDR1 SNHLY and CDR2 FYNNEI. DNA of the CDR3: TGTGCCAGCAGCTTAGTTCCTGGCGAGCAAGAGACCCAGTACTTC. This translates into CASSLVPGEQETQYF.

V and J are TRBV6-1 and TRBJ2-3, with no clear D. This CDR3 contains 14 residues. Germline V gene sequence: CDR1 MNHNS, CDR2 SASEGT. The ends were cut back, 8 bases at V and 0 bases at J, with 12 bases in the middle. CDR3 sequence: CASRVPVSTDTQYF. CDR3 nucleotide sequence: TGTGCCAGCCGCGTCCCAGTTAGCACAGATACGCAGTATTTT.

This chain uses TRBV2 with TRBJ2-5, with 11 bases fitting TRBD2. The junction had 1 base not matched to a gene; V was cut back by 6 bases and J by 4 bases. Germline values: CDR1 SNHLY, CDR2 FYNNEI. This CDR3 comprises 13 residues. The CDR3 is CASRGTSGETQYF. CDR3 nucleotides: TGTGCCAGCAGGGGGACTAGCGGAGAGACCCAGTACTTC.

Concerning this clonotype: This may arise from a read error, as a much more abundant clone is one base away. The conserved final phenylalanine or tryptophan is absent from the CDR3, which likely points to a read error. The genes are TRBV11-1 and TRBJ2-1, with 12 bases matching TRBD2. This CDR3 comprises 17 residues. After removal of 2 bases from V and 7 bases from J, the junction contained 9 bases not matched to a gene. The germline gives CDR1 SGHAT, CDR2 FQDESV (reference sequence). CDR3 DNA: TGTGCCAGCAGCTTAAGCCAGACTAGCGGGGGCCAGAATGAGCAGTTCTCC. It translates to CASSLSQTSGGQNEQFS.

The rearrangement uses TRBV10-1 and TRBJ2-2, with 8 bases matching TRBD2. Germline values: CDR1 WNHNN, CDR2 SYGVQD (reference sequence). With 6 bases clipped from V and 3 bases from J, the junction kept 6 bases outside the gene matches. This CDR3 has 15 amino acids. CDR3 nucleotide sequence: TGCGCCAGCAGGAGCGGGAGTTCAGACACCGGGGAGCTGTTTTTT. This translates into CASRSGSSDTGELFF.

The V gene is TRBV24-1, the J gene TRBJ2-7, with TRBD2 matching over 9 bases. There are 14 residues in the CDR3. Germline V gene sequence: CDR1 KGHDR, CDR2 SFDVKD. Here the CDR3 DNA reads TGTGCTAGAGTACTAGCGGGTGGGGGTTACGAGCAGTACTTC. It codes for CARVLAGGGYEQYF.